The 13 T cell receptor beta chains reported below all come from one sample, sequenced in a study of cytomegalovirus exposure and HLA in healthy donors. Profiling relied on immunoSEQ multiplex PCR, and the TCRdb table lists in-frame clones only, not all of them. Of some 170,000 clones in the sample, around nine tenths are singletons; the top ten hold roughly 1.4%. Sequenced material: PBMCs. The source is a woman in her 30s in good health and CMV-seronegative.

V and J are TRBV19 and TRBJ1-5, with 8 bases matching TRBD1. V was clipped by 8 bases and J by 5 bases; unmatched bases: 5. This CDR3 is 13 amino acids long. CDR1 and CDR2 (germline): LNHDA, SQIVND (reference sequence). The CDR3 coding sequence is TGTGCCAGTTCGGACAGGGACTATCAGCCCCAGCATTTT. Translated, it gives CASSDRDYQPQHF.

The J gene is TRBJ2-6, the V gene TRBV19; tentatively, D is TRBD1 (5 bases). V lost 6 bases to trimming and J lost 2 bases, with 11 bases between them. The germline CDR1 and CDR2 sequences are LNHDA and SQIVND (reference sequence). The CDR3 is 15 residues long. CDR3 region: CASSDKGAGANVLTF. The CDR3 DNA reads as TGTGCCAGTAGCGATAAAGGGGCTGGGGCCAACGTCCTGACTTTC.

The rearrangement links TRBV19 to TRBJ1-2; D is possibly TRBD1 (5 bases). V lost 0 bases to trimming and J lost 6 bases, with 8 bases between them. This CDR3 is built from 13 residues. Per germline, CDR1 LNHDA and CDR2 SQIVND (reference sequence). CDR3 amino acids: CASSIDRVNGYTF. CDR3 sequence (DNA): TGTGCCAGTAGTATAGACAGGGTAAATGGCTACACCTTC.

The chain couples TRBV4-1 to TRBJ2-7, with 9 bases matching TRBD1. CDR3 length: 17 residues. After removal of 0 bases from V and 2 bases from J, the junction contained 8 bases not matched to a gene. Germline CDR1 and CDR2: MGHRA and YSYEKL. The CDR3 loop reads CASSQDTRDRAAYEQYF. Written as DNA, the CDR3 is TGCGCCAGCAGCCAAGATACCCGGGACAGGGCGGCCTACGAGCAGTACTTC.

This chain joins TRBV6-1 and TRBJ2-7; D not certain. Germline CDR1 MNHNS, CDR2 SASEGT. V was clipped by 2 bases and J by 2 bases, with 10 bases between them. This CDR3 region has 14 residues. The CDR3 region has the DNA TGTGCCAGCAGTGAACGACACATAGCCTACGAGCAGTACTTC. Translation: CASSERHIAYEQYF.

The chain links TRBV27 to TRBJ2-7; D might be TRBD1 (6 bases). Germline lookup yields CDR1 MNHEY and CDR2 SMNVEV (reference sequence). This CDR3 contains 15 residues. Trimming left V 6 bases short and J 0 bases short, with 15 bases between. CDR3 amino acids: CASRKRQDSSYEQYF. In DNA form, the CDR3 reads TGTGCCAGCAGAAAACGACAGGATAGCTCCTACGAGCAGTACTTC.

Here the CDR3 reads CAWSTVSYEQYF. CDR3 bases: TGTGCCTGGAGTACAGTCTCCTACGAGCAGTACTTC. The V gene is TRBV30, the J gene TRBJ2-7; D uncertain. The V gene's germline CDR1 is GTSNPN and CDR2 SVGIG (reference sequence). CDR3 length equals 12 residues. Between the trimmed V and J ends, which lost 2 bases and 0 bases, there was a span of 5 bases. Supplemented by reference TRBV30 and TRBJ2-7, the full variable domain reads SQTIHQWPATLVQPVGSPLSLECTVEGTSNPNLYWYRQAAGRGLQLLFYSVGIGQISSEVPQNLSASRPQDRQFILSSKKLLLSDSGFYLCAWSTVSYEQYFGPGTRLTVT.

This clone was observed a handful of times. The CDR3 DNA reads TGTGCCAGCACCGGGACAGGGGGGTACGAGCAGTACTTC. Translated, it gives CASTGTGGYEQYF. This chain uses TRBV2 with TRBJ2-7; 11 nucleotides match TRBD1. Per germline, CDR1 SNHLY and CDR2 FYNNEI. J gave up 4 bases and V 7 bases, and 3 bases lay outside the gene matches. The CDR3 has 13 residues. The full variable domain, its missing parts supplied by reference TRBV2 and TRBJ2-7, is EPEVTQTPSHQVTQMGQEVILRCVPISNHLYFYWYRQILGQKVEFLVSFYNNEISEKSEIFDDQFSVERPDGSNFTLKIRSTKLEDSAMYFCASTGTGGYEQYFGPGTRLTVT.

The rearrangement joins TRBV15 to TRBJ2-1; D not certain. Germline CDR1 LNHNV, CDR2 YYDKDF (reference sequence). V lost 2 bases and J 2 bases, leaving 13 bases between the germline ends. This CDR3 spans 16 amino acids. Here the CDR3 reads CATSRQPQGAYNEQFF. The CDR3, as DNA: TGTGCCACCAGCAGACAACCCCAAGGAGCCTACAATGAGCAGTTCTTC.

The CDR3 DNA follows: TGTGCCAGCAGTGAAGAGTCCGGGGGTGGAAACACCATATATTTT. Its translation is CASSEESGGGNTIYF. The chain carries TRBV6-1 and TRBJ1-3; a possible D gene is TRBD1 (5 bases). Germline V lookup: CDR1 MNHNS, CDR2 SASEGT. V lost 1 base, J lost 3 bases, and 10 bases lay in between. The CDR3 is 15 amino acids.

This chain joins TRBV5-6 and TRBJ2-7, with 10 positions matching TRBD2. Germline assignment: CDR1 SGHDT and CDR2 YYEEEE. The CDR3 has 16 residues. The junction had 8 bases not matched to a gene; V was cut back by 3 bases and J by 2 bases. Written as DNA, the CDR3 is TGTGCCAGCAGCTCCGTACTAGCGGGGCCCCCCTACGAGCAGTACTTC. Amino acids: CASSSVLAGPPYEQYF.

The V call is TRBV2, the J call TRBJ2-1; TRBD2 aligns across 10 bases. The V and J ends lost 5 bases and 8 bases, in that order; junction bases with no gene match: 9. The CDR3 runs to 15 residues. The germline V gene has CDR1 SNHLY and CDR2 FYNNEI. The chain's CDR3 is CASSPLAGPRDEQFF. CDR3 in DNA: TGTGCCAGCAGTCCACTAGCGGGGCCCCGGGATGAGCAGTTCTTC.

The chain employs TRBV11-3 and TRBJ1-5; 7 positions agree with TRBD1. The CDR3 spans 18 residues. The germline V gene encodes CDR1 SGHNT and CDR2 YENEEA. V dropped 0 bases and J dropped 6; count of bases not matched to a gene: 14. The chain's CDR3 is CASSLDRVEGTEPQPQHF. The DNA of the CDR3 is TGTGCCAGCAGCTTAGATAGAGTCGAGGGGACAGAGCCTCAGCCCCAGCATTTT.